This TCR beta chain was documented in a study of early T cells in non-severe SARS-CoV-2 infection. In the study overall: The chains were unpaired, and the sequenced material was bulk RNA from unsorted whole blood. Study outcomes and limitations: VDJdb-based matching was biased toward anti-spike CD8 responses and missed private and CD4 specificities.

Researchers tagged individual cDNA molecules with unique molecular identifiers. Each CDR3 protein gets one entry after TCRdb re-called the 5' RACE reads with MiXCR. The table lists tens of thousands of distinct CDR3 sequences, 5.4% of them singletons. This CDR3 region has 13 residues. The germline V gene encodes CDR1 SGHNT and CDR2 YENEEA. V was clipped by 7 bases and J by 0 bases, with 9 bases between them. This clonotype was seen many times. The antigen remains undetermined. V gene TRBV11-3 combines with J gene TRBJ1-1; no definite D call. The sequences come from whole blood, collected at baseline. The source is an adult who was a healthcare worker with PCR-confirmed SARS-CoV-2 infection or an uninfected control (not recorded which). The CDR3 region has the DNA TGTGCCAGCAAAGCCACCTTGAACACTGAAGCTTTCTTT. Protein sequence: CASKATLNTEAFF.